Presented here are 16 T cell receptor beta chains from one specimen sequenced in a study of regulatory T cells in long-lasting Graves disease. Time point: persistent/refractory GD, antithyroid drugs over 5 years with positive TRAb. Extracted RNA from PBMCs served as the source of the TCR library. Through Arm-PCR of CDR3 regions and iRepertoire HTBI primers, TCR beta libraries were built. MiXCR was run by TCRdb on the multiplex PCR reads, yielding one entry per CDR3 protein. The sample holds 310,000 or so distinct CDR3 sequences, roughly a fifth seen once. The sequenced sample was peripheral blood mononuclear cells (PBMCs), obtained when the disease was refractory, from a patient treated with antithyroid drugs. These receptors came from a female donor with Graves disease.

The chain carries TRBV12-3 or TRBV12-4 and TRBJ2-3; no definite D call. Trimming removed 6 bases from V and 0 bases from J, with 10 bases in between. This CDR3 region has 14 residues. This chain's CDR3 is CASSHEQSTDTQYF. Here the CDR3 DNA reads TGTGCCAGCAGCCACGAACAAAGCACAGATACGCAGTATTTT.

This clonotype was observed at least ten times. This chain links TRBV5-1 with TRBJ1-1, with D unresolved. The CDR3 is 15 residues long. Germline V gene data show CDR1 as SGHRS and CDR2 as YFSETQ. V shed 0 bases and J shed 6 bases, with 15 bases lying between them. The chain's CDR3 is CASSLDGKGRSEAFF. The CDR3 bases are TGCGCCAGCAGCTTGGACGGAAAAGGTCGCTCTGAAGCTTTCTTT. The whole variable domain, filled in from reference TRBV5-1 and TRBJ1-1, reads KAGVTQTPRYLIKTRGQQVTLSCSPISGHRSVSWYQQTPGQGLQFLFEYFSETQRNKGNFPGRFSGRQFSNSRSEMNVSTLELGDSALYLCASSLDGKGRSEAFFGQGTRLTVV.

The table lists this clonotype with a few counts. The chain combines TRBV5-5 with TRBJ1-2, with D unresolved. The length of the CDR3 is 14 residues. V dropped 1 base and J dropped 2 bases, with 9 bases sitting between them. Per the germline V gene, CDR1 is SGHKS and CDR2 is YYEKEE (reference sequence). CDR3 bases: TGTGCCAGCAGCTTGCGCTCTCTAAACTATGGCTACACCTTC. Amino acid sequence: CASSLRSLNYGYTF.

V gene TRBV20-1 combines with J gene TRBJ2-1; weak D call: TRBD2 (5 bases). V gave up 3 bases and J gave up 8 bases, with 14 bases separating them. The germline V gene has CDR1 DFQATT and CDR2 SNEGSKA (reference sequence). This CDR3 region has 13 residues. The CDR3 here is CSASAAEPYEQFF. DNA of the CDR3: TGCAGTGCTAGTGCAGCGGAACCCTATGAGCAGTTCTTC.

The chain is built from TRBV10-3 and TRBJ1-2; unclear D gene. Germline values: CDR1 ENHRY, CDR2 SYGVKD. V was cut by 0 bases and J by 3 bases, with 14 bases left in between. The CDR3 sequence is 16 residues long. CDR3 nucleotide sequence: TGTGCCATCAGTGAGTCCCCGGGAGGAACGGACTATGGCTACACCTTC. Its translation: CAISESPGGTDYGYTF.

At least ten counts were recorded for this clonotype. The chain is built from TRBV6-5 and TRBJ2-7; D is perhaps TRBD2 (5 bases). Germline CDR1 MNHEY, CDR2 SVGAGI. The germline V and J ends were trimmed by 2 bases and 0 bases, with 11 bases remaining between them. The CDR3 runs to 15 residues. In DNA form, the CDR3 reads TGTGCCAGCAGTTACGACGCGGGTAGCTCCTACGAGCAGTACTTC. This sequence encodes CASSYDAGSSYEQYF.

The genes are TRBV6-1 and TRBJ2-5, with D possibly TRBD1 on 7 matching bases. This CDR3 region has 15 residues. The germline V gene has CDR1 MNHNS and CDR2 SASEGT. The CDR3 region is CPLPGGRGFQETQYF. CDR3 DNA sequence: TGTCCGTTACCCGGGGGCAGGGGGTTCCAAGAGACCCAGTACTTC.

This clonotype was observed at least ten times. The chain is built from TRBV15 and TRBJ2-7; 10 bases map to TRBD2. With 1 base clipped from V and 3 bases from J, the junction kept 9 bases outside the gene matches. CDR3 length: 17 amino acids. Germline V lookup: CDR1 LNHNV, CDR2 YYDKDF (reference sequence). The DNA of the CDR3 is TGTGCCACCAGCAGAGCACTAGCGGGATCAGCCTACTACGAGCAGTACTTC. Its translation: CATSRALAGSAYYEQYF.

Points on this clonotype: Relative to the germline gene, one junction end is altered; a read error may explain this. The gene calls are TRBV28 and TRBJ2-2; 7 nucleotides line up with TRBD1. Germline V gives CDR1 MDHEN, CDR2 SYDVKM. There are 16 residues in the CDR3. The CDR3 nucleotides are TGTACCAGCAGTTGGGCAACAGGGGATAACACCAGGGAGCTGTTTTTT. Protein: CTSSWATGDNTRELFF.

The rearrangement links TRBV2 to TRBJ2-1; 11 bases line up with TRBD2. CDR1 and CDR2 from the germline V gene are SNHLY and FYNNEI. There are 15 residues in the CDR3. With V trimmed by 6 bases and J by 8 bases, 9 bases remained unmatched. The CDR3 nucleotides are TGTGCCAGCAGGACGAGTAGCGGGAGGGCCCATGAGCAGTTCTTC. This codes for CASRTSSGRAHEQFF.

The genes are TRBV20-1 and TRBJ2-7; D gene unclear. Germline CDR1 DFQATT, CDR2 SNEGSKA (reference sequence). V dropped 6 bases and J dropped 2 bases, with 20 bases sitting between them. This CDR3 spans 15 amino acids. The CDR3 DNA sequence: TGCAGTGCCGACCGCGTTGGCGGTCCAACCTACGAGCAGTACTTC. This sequence encodes CSADRVGGPTYEQYF.

The V gene is TRBV5-1, the J gene TRBJ1-5; D possibly corresponds to TRBD1 (5 bases). Germline CDR1 SGHRS, CDR2 YFSETQ. Trimming removed 4 bases from V and 6 bases from J, with 17 bases in between. The length of the CDR3 is 15 residues. CDR3 sequence reads: CASSPGGGGAQPQHF. CDR3 DNA: TGCGCCAGCAGCCCGGGGGGGGGAGGGGCTCAGCCCCAGCATTTT.

The J gene is TRBJ2-7, the V gene TRBV7-3; weak D call: TRBD1 (5 bases). Deletions cut 4 bases from V and 6 bases from J, with 10 bases between. CDR3 length: 12 amino acids. Germline CDR1 and CDR2: SGHTA and FQGTGA. The CDR3 nucleotides read TGTGCCAGCAGCTCCCAGGGTCCCGAGCAGTACTTC. Protein product: CASSSQGPEQYF.

This clonotype was counted between two and nine times. CDR3 bases: TGTGCCACCCAGGGGGGCGGGGGCAATCAGCCCCAGCATTTT. It specifies CATQGGGGNQPQHF. V usage is TRBV19 and J usage is TRBJ1-5; 7 bases match TRBD1. The V gene end was trimmed by 10 bases and the J gene end by 2 bases; junction bases not matched to a gene: 8. This CDR3 contains 14 residues. Per germline, CDR1 LNHDA and CDR2 SQIVND (reference sequence).

J is TRBJ2-7 and V is TRBV12-3 or TRBV12-4; 9 nucleotides align to TRBD1. The CDR3 extends over 15 amino acids. V was clipped by 5 bases and J by 4 bases; unmatched bases: 9. The CDR3 coding sequence is TGTGCCAGCAGTCGCTCCGGGACAGGGTTTTACGAGCAGTACTTC. As protein: CASSRSGTGFYEQYF.

About this clonotype itself: This clone may be a read error of a much larger clone one base away. V usage is TRBV2 and J usage is TRBJ2-5; 11 bases map to TRBD2. The V gene's germline CDR1 is SNHLY and CDR2 FYNNEI. CDR3 length: 16 residues. V shed 7 bases and J 5 bases; nucleotides not matched to a gene: 12. CDR3 bases: TGTGCCAGCAACAAATGGGTAGCGGGAGGGCCGGAGACCCAGTACTTC. Translating gives CASNKWVAGGPETQYF.